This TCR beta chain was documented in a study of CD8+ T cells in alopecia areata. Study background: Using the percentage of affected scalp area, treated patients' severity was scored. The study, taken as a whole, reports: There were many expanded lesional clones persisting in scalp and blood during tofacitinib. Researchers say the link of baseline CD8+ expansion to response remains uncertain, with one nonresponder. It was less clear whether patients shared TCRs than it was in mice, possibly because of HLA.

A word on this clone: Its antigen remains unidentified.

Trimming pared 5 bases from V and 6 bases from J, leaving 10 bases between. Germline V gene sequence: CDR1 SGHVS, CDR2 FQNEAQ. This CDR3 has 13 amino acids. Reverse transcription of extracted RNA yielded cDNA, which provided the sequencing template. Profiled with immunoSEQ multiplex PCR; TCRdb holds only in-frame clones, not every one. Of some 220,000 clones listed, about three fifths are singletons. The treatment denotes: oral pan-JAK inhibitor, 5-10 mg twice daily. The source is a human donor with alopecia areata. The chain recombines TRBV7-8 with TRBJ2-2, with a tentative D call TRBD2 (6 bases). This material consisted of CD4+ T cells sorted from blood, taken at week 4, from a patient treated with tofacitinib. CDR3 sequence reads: CASSRPGAGELFF. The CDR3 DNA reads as TGTGCCAGCAGCCGCCCGGGGGCCGGGGAGCTGTTTTTT.